The 12 T cell receptor beta chains listed next were all sequenced from one sample in a study of T cells expressing NK-cell markers. TCRdb re-called the 5' RACE reads; every CDR3 protein appears as one record, without DNA. The repertoire table contains 500,000 to 700,000 distinct CDR3 sequences. Specimen: blood T cells: a sorted CD56 or NKG2C T cell subset, CD4+ or CD8+ T cells, or bulk PBMC T cells (not recorded which). These TCRs come from a young man in good health.

This chain links TRBV3-1 with TRBJ2-2; TCRdb's D call of TRBD1 is untestable without DNA. This CDR3 contains 15 residues. CDR1 LGHDT and CDR2 YNNKEL come from the germline V gene (reference sequence). The CDR3 sequence is CASSQRDTYTGELFF.

The chain is built from TRBV3-1 and TRBJ2-7; absent DNA, TCRdb's TRBD1 call cannot be checked. CDR3 length: 14 residues. CDR1 LGHDT and CDR2 YNNKEL come from the germline V gene (reference sequence). CDR3 in amino acids: CASSQIQGAGEQYF.

The rearrangement joins TRBV29-1 to TRBJ2-3; TCRdb lists TRBD2, though no DNA is available to test this call. The CDR3 has 14 amino acids. Germline V CDR1 and CDR2: SQVTM, ANQGSEA. The CDR3 is CSVSELAGTDTQYF.

The CDR3 loop reads CASSVDDLFGQPQHF. The chain uses TRBV9 and TRBJ1-5. The CDR3 has 15 residues. From germline, CDR1 is SGDLS and CDR2 YYNGEE.

The rearrangement links TRBV7-2 to TRBJ2-1; TCRdb reports TRBD1, a call that lacks DNA to check it against. Germline V gene data show CDR1 as SGHTA and CDR2 as FQGNSA. There are 14 residues in the CDR3. CDR3 amino acids: CASTGDSSYNEQFF.

The chain combines TRBV29-1 with TRBJ2-1; checking the TCRdb D call of TRBD2 is not possible without DNA. The CDR3 contains 15 residues. The germline CDR1 and CDR2 sequences are SQVTM and ANQGSEA. CDR3 residues: CSGSGLALNGHEQFF.

The chain joins TRBV20-1 to TRBJ2-2; no DNA is available, so the TRBD2 call from TCRdb remains unchecked. The CDR3 runs 15 residues. The germline gives CDR1 DFQATT, CDR2 SNEGSKA (reference sequence). This chain's CDR3 is CSARAVGPQTGELFF.

The CDR3 reads CASSPTGNTEAFF. This chain connects TRBV12-3 or TRBV12-4 to TRBJ1-1; TCRdb's D call of TRBD1 is untestable without DNA. The CDR3 runs 13 residues.

The rearrangement joins TRBV5-6 to TRBJ1-5; TCRdb returns TRBD1, unconfirmable since there is no DNA. Germline V lookup: CDR1 SGHDT, CDR2 YYEEEE. This CDR3 has 18 residues. The CDR3 reads CASSSTIGTDVSNQPQHF.

The chain links TRBV29-1 to TRBJ2-7; TCRdb lists TRBD1, though no DNA is available to test this call. Germline-derived CDR1 and CDR2 are SQVTM and ANQGSEA. CDR3 length: 13 amino acids. The CDR3 protein is CSVDTGGTGEQYF.

This chain uses TRBV4-1 with TRBJ2-2; TCRdb's D gene call, TRBD2, goes unchecked for lack of DNA. The CDR3 totals 16 residues. Per the germline V gene, CDR1 is MGHRA and CDR2 is YSYEKL. The CDR3 here is CASSQSGLHNTGELFF.

The chain couples TRBV27 to TRBJ2-2. CDR1 and CDR2 (germline): MNHEY, SMNVEV (reference sequence). The CDR3 has 19 residues. CDR3 sequence: CASSLGLWSLGFNTGELFF.